The 28 T cell receptor beta chains in this list originate from one sample, sequenced in a study of blood T cells in healthy people across ages. Next came a second PCR, run for about 7 to 12 cycles, which used a sample-barcoded 5' primer along with a J-beta primer mix. TCRdb independently ran MiXCR on the 5' RACE reads; one entry per CDR3 protein. The sample includes 600,000 or so distinct CDR3 sequences, about 30% of them seen just once. Specimen: blood. The receptors were sampled from a woman at least 80 years old in good health.

This clonotype occurred many times. J is TRBJ2-1 and V is TRBV6-5, with 9 bases fitting TRBD1. The CDR3 contains 14 residues. CDR1 is MNHEY, CDR2 SVGAGI, per germline. After removal of 6 bases from V and 5 bases from J, the junction contained 5 bases not matched to a gene. The CDR3 sequence is CASRRDRVNNEQFF. The CDR3 DNA reads TGTGCCAGCAGGCGGGACAGGGTGAACAATGAGCAGTTCTTC.

This clonotype came up a few times. This chain joins TRBV6-1 and TRBJ2-7; D may be TRBD1 (5 bases). V lost 2 bases and J lost 7, with 21 bases in between. Germline V gene lookup returns CDR1 MNHNS and CDR2 SASEGT. This CDR3 is built from 16 residues. The CDR3 DNA reads TGTGCCAGCAGTGAAAAGGGGCAGGGATGGTACAATGAGCAGTACTTC. Translated: CASSEKGQGWYNEQYF.

This clonotype has only one observation. This chain connects TRBV20-1 to TRBJ2-3; D is perhaps TRBD2 (6 bases). This CDR3 spans 17 amino acids. Per the germline V gene, CDR1 is DFQATT and CDR2 is SNEGSKA (reference sequence). Trimming took off 1 base at V and 1 base at J, with 18 bases between the two ends. CDR3 bases: TGCAGTGCTAGAGCCCTCCTGGCCCCGGGAGGCACAGATACGCAGTATTTT. Residues: CSARALLAPGGTDTQYF.

This clonotype has at least ten counts. V gene TRBV4-3 combines with J gene TRBJ2-1; a weak D match, TRBD2 (5 bases). V lost 0 bases, J lost 8 bases, and 20 bases lay in between. There are 17 residues in the CDR3. Germline CDR1 is LGHNA and CDR2 is YSLEER. The CDR3 region is CASSQERRVPGVHEQFF. The CDR3, as DNA: TGCGCCAGCAGCCAAGAACGTCGGGTCCCCGGGGTCCATGAGCAGTTCTTC.

Points on this clonotype: This sequence may be a read error, since a much larger clone differs from it by one base. The CDR3 loop is CASSHVGEILYGYTF. In DNA form, the CDR3 reads TGTGCCAGCAGCCACGTGGGGGAGATCCTCTATGGCTACACCTTC. J is TRBJ1-2 and V is TRBV13; D perhaps matches TRBD1 (5 bases). V shed 5 bases and J shed 4 bases, with 17 bases lying between them. This CDR3 spans 15 amino acids. Germline V gives CDR1 PRHDT, CDR2 FYEKMQ (reference sequence).

This clonotype was recorded many times. The CDR3 protein is CSARGQGVYEQYF. The CDR3 bases are TGCAGTGCTAGAGGTCAGGGGGTCTACGAGCAGTACTTC. The chain joins TRBV20-1 to TRBJ2-7; 7 bases match TRBD1. The CDR3 is 13 amino acids. Germline values: CDR1 DFQATT, CDR2 SNEGSKA (reference sequence). J lost 3 bases, V lost 1 base, and 3 bases had no gene match.

Points on this clonotype: A much bigger clone sits one base away, suggesting this may be a read error. The rearrangement links TRBV5-1 to TRBJ2-2; weak D call: TRBD2 (5 bases). The CDR3 is 16 residues long. The V gene's germline CDR1 is SGHRS and CDR2 YFSETQ. CDR3 in amino acids: CASSLVPITNTGERFF. The CDR3 region has the DNA TGCGCCAGCAGCTTGGTACCCATAACGAACACCGGGGAGCGGTTTTTT.

This clonotype showed up just a few times. Just one base apart from a much larger clone, this may be a read error. This chain joins TRBV3-1 and TRBJ2-3; D tentatively fits TRBD1 or TRBD2 (5 bases each). This CDR3 region has 16 residues. Looked up from germline, CDR1 is LGHDT and CDR2 is YNNKEL (reference sequence). CDR3 amino acids: CTSSQDVGAGTDTQYF. CDR3 in DNA: TGTACCAGCAGCCAAGATGTCGGGGCAGGCACAGATACGCAGTATTTT.

This clonotype was detected ten times or more. The rearrangement joins TRBV5-1 to TRBJ2-5; 10 bases are a match to TRBD1. In germline, CDR1 is SGHRS, CDR2 YFSETQ. Losses at the gene ends were 4 bases for V and 5 bases for J; bases not matched to a gene: 8. This CDR3 has 15 residues. CDR3 region: CASSAAGTGEETQYF. The CDR3, as DNA: TGCGCCAGCAGCGCCGCCGGGACAGGGGAGGAGACCCAGTACTTC.

This clonotype was observed at least ten times. The chain joins TRBV28 to TRBJ2-7, with 9 bases fitting TRBD1. The CDR3 runs to 15 residues. V shed 5 bases, J shed 1 base, and the junction held 6 bases outside the gene matches. Germline V gene lookup returns CDR1 MDHEN and CDR2 SYDVKM. CDR3 bases: TGTGCCAGCAGTCCTACCGGGACAGGGTCCTACGAGCAGTACTTC. As protein: CASSPTGTGSYEQYF.

V and J are TRBV7-2 and TRBJ2-5, with TRBD2 identical over 7 bases. The J call could be wrong; TRBJ2-1 is a better fit for the DNA end. From germline, CDR1 is SGHTA and CDR2 FQGNSA. The CDR3 has 16 residues. The CDR3 DNA sequence: TGTGCCAGCAGCCGAGATAAACTAGCGACCCAGGAGACCCAGTTCTTC. Its protein product is CASSRDKLATQETQFF.

This clonotype showed up just a few times. The chain employs TRBV9 and TRBJ1-1; 7 nucleotides agree with TRBD1. Unmatched junction bases numbered 9, after V lost 3 bases and J lost 4 bases. The CDR3 is 15 amino acids. Germline CDR1 is SGDLS and CDR2 is YYNGEE. The CDR3 DNA is TGTGCCAGCAGCGAGATTCGGACAGGAATCACTGAAGCTTTCTTT. Protein sequence: CASSEIRTGITEAFF.

In regard to this clonotype: A junction end diverges from the germline sequence, so it may reflect a read error. This sequence joins TRBV6-6 and TRBJ2-7; no reliable D call. The CDR3 is made up of 13 amino acids. Germline loops: CDR1 MNHNY, CDR2 SVGAGI (reference sequence). Written as DNA, the CDR3 is TGTGCCAGCAGTTCCCCCGGCTCCGACGAGCAGTACTTC. Protein product: CASSSPGSDEQYF.

V and J are TRBV28 and TRBJ2-7; tentatively, D is TRBD1 (6 bases). This CDR3 contains 16 residues. Germline V gives CDR1 MDHEN, CDR2 SYDVKM. V lost 2 bases and J lost 3, with 17 bases in between. CDR3 sequence reads: CASSLMGARPLYEQYF. In nucleotides, the CDR3 is TGTGCCAGCAGTTTAATGGGGGCCCGACCCCTCTACGAGCAGTACTTC. Supplemented by reference TRBV28 and TRBJ2-7, the full variable domain reads DVKVTQSSRYLVKRTGEKVFLECVQDMDHENMFWYRQDPGLGLRLIYFSYDVKMKEKGDIPEGYSVSREKKERFSLILESASTNQTSMYLCASSLMGARPLYEQYFGPGTRLTVT.

This clonotype occurred a few times. Here the CDR3 reads CASSFRSNTEAFF. CDR3 in DNA: TGTGCCAGCAGCTTTCGAAGCAACACTGAAGCTTTCTTT. The chain has TRBV7-2 and TRBJ1-1; D is unclear. The CDR3 extends over 13 amino acids. In germline, CDR1 is SGHTA, CDR2 FQGNSA. V was shortened by 3 bases and J by 2 bases, with 7 bases between the two germline ends. The full variable domain, with the rest looked up from reference TRBV7-2 and TRBJ1-1, is GAGVSQSPSNKVTEKGKDVELRCDPISGHTALYWYRQSLGQGLEFLIYFQGNSAPDKSGLPSDRFSAERTGGSVSTLTIQRTQQEDSAVYLCASSFRSNTEAFFGQGTRLTVV.

There are a few counts of this clonotype. The chain is built from TRBV20-1 and TRBJ1-1; D might be TRBD1 (5 bases). Trimming shortened V by 5 bases and J by 3 bases, and 19 bases separated the two germline ends. CDR1 and CDR2 (germline): DFQATT, SNEGSKA (reference sequence). This CDR3 is 15 amino acids long. The CDR3 region is CSADPPGGRDTEAFF. CDR3 nucleotides: TGCAGTGCTGACCCCCCCGGGGGTAGGGACACTGAAGCTTTCTTT.

This clonotype was counted once. It may be a read error: a sequence one base away is much more abundant. The DNA for the CDR3 is TGCGCCAGCAGCTTGGGCAGGACCTCCCATGGCTACACCTTC. The encoded protein is CASSLGRTSHGYTF. The chain carries TRBV5-1 and TRBJ1-2, with no clear D. The V end was cut by 0 bases, the J end by 6 bases, with 12 bases between. Per the germline V gene, CDR1 is SGHRS and CDR2 is YFSETQ. CDR3 length equals 14 residues.

This clonotype was seen many times. The genes are TRBV6-5 and TRBJ1-1; TRBD1 matches at 12 bases. V dropped 3 bases and J dropped 6; count of bases not matched to a gene: 8. CDR1 is MNHEY, CDR2 SVGAGI, per germline. The CDR3 consists of 16 residues. CDR3 protein: CASSYGDRGRFAEAFF. In DNA form, the CDR3 reads TGTGCCAGCAGTTATGGGGACAGGGGGCGGTTCGCTGAAGCTTTCTTT.

The chain employs TRBV7-3 and TRBJ1-1, with unresolved D. The CDR3 runs to 13 residues. Per the germline V gene, CDR1 is SGHTA and CDR2 is FQGTGA. V lost 1 base and J 5 bases, leaving 8 bases between the germline ends. The CDR3 sequence: CASSLRAGTEAFF. CDR3 in DNA: TGTGCCAGCAGCTTAAGGGCGGGAACTGAAGCTTTCTTT.

This clonotype has ten or more counts. The chain carries TRBV9 and TRBJ2-6, with TRBD1 matching over 8 bases. Germline-derived CDR1 and CDR2 are SGDLS and YYNGEE. J was trimmed by 2 bases and V by 2 bases; bases with no gene match: 6. The CDR3 runs 17 residues. CDR3 coding DNA: TGTGCCAGCAGCGTCTGGACAGGGAAGGCTGGGGCCAACGTCCTGACTTTC. Translated, it gives CASSVWTGKAGANVLTF.

V gene TRBV27 combines with J gene TRBJ1-2, with D possibly TRBD1 on 6 matching bases. V dropped 5 bases and J dropped 3 bases, with 10 bases sitting between them. CDR1 is MNHEY, CDR2 SMNVEV, per germline (reference sequence). This CDR3 comprises 13 residues. CDR3 coding DNA: TGTGCCAGCAGTACCAGGGGAGACTATGGCTACACCTTC. Its translation: CASSTRGDYGYTF.

This chain connects TRBV28 to TRBJ1-4; no clear D gene. Looked up from germline, CDR1 is MDHEN and CDR2 is SYDVKM. This CDR3 has 12 residues. Trimming removed 8 bases at V and 7 bases at J, with 11 bases between. For the CDR3, the DNA is TGTGCCAGCGAAGGAGCCATTGAAAAACTGTTTTTT. It encodes CASEGAIEKLFF.

This clonotype was picked up a small number of times. One base away lies a much larger clone, so this may be a sequencing read error. The V call is TRBV10-3, the J call TRBJ2-6; D may correspond to TRBD1 or TRBD2 (5 bases each). CDR3 size: 15 residues. In germline, CDR1 is ENHRY, CDR2 SYGVKD. CDR3 sequence reads: CAIRGDESGANVRTF. CDR3 coding DNA: TGTGCCATCAGGGGGGATGAGTCTGGGGCCAACGTCCGGACTTTC.

Worth noting for this clonotype: The missing conserved phenylalanine or tryptophan at the end of this CDR3 makes a read error likely. The chain links TRBV7-3 to TRBJ2-7, with 10 positions matching TRBD1. CDR1 SGHTA and CDR2 FQGTGA come from the germline V gene. The CDR3 is 15 residues long. The V segment lost 4 bases and the J segment 5 bases; nucleotides outside the gene matches: 8. CDR3 protein: CASSWGPGQGNEQYC. Here the CDR3 DNA reads TGTGCCAGCAGCTGGGGACCGGGACAGGGGAACGAGCAGTACTGC.

This clonotype was picked up one time. The rearrangement uses TRBV11-2 and TRBJ1-2, with D unclear. Germline lookup yields CDR1 SGHAT and CDR2 FQNNGV. The CDR3 length is 15 residues. V lost 1 base and J lost 0, with 9 bases in between. The CDR3 loop is CASSLASGSNYGYTF. CDR3 DNA: TGTGCCAGCAGCTTAGCCTCGGGGTCTAACTATGGCTACACCTTC.

The table lists this clonotype with many counts. DNA for the CDR3: TGTGCCAGCAGTTTACGGGATTCCAGAGGGAATGAGCAGTTCTTC. This translates into CASSLRDSRGNEQFF. The chain employs TRBV27 and TRBJ2-1, with D perhaps matching TRBD2 (5 bases). In germline, CDR1 is MNHEY, CDR2 SMNVEV (reference sequence). The CDR3 totals 15 residues. V was cut by 2 bases and J by 7 bases, with 15 bases left in between.

This clonotype appeared a few times. One base away lies a much larger clone, so this may be a sequencing read error. V usage is TRBV6-5 and J usage is TRBJ1-3; D not certain. With 6 bases removed from V and 2 bases from J, the gap between germline ends came to 8 bases. Germline CDR1 is MNHEY and CDR2 is SVGAGI. CDR3 length equals 13 residues. CDR3 sequence: CASRTRTGNTIYF. The CDR3 DNA follows: TGTGCCAGCAGGACCAGAACTGGAAACACCATATATTTT.

The V and J genes are TRBV3-1 and TRBJ1-3, with unresolved D. This CDR3 contains 15 residues. The V end lost 1 base, the J end lost 0 bases, and 7 bases lay between the germline ends. Germline V lookup: CDR1 LGHDT, CDR2 YNNKEL (reference sequence). CDR3 amino acids: CASSQGHTSGNTIYF. CDR3 coding DNA: TGTGCCAGCAGCCAAGGACACACCTCTGGAAACACCATATATTTT.